This T cell receptor beta chain was observed in a study of shared clonotypes between healthy human individuals. The germline V gene has CDR1 GTSNPN and CDR2 SVGIG (reference sequence). This CDR3 region has 13 residues. J lost 9 bases, V lost 4 bases, and 9 bases had no gene match. Assay execution took place at the deep level. The assay was immunoSEQ multiplex PCR, and TCRdb's table has in-frame clones only and misses some. The top ten clones hold about 0.064% of a sample with around 550,000 clones, 90% to 96% of them seen once. V is TRBV30 and J is TRBJ2-1; 7 bases match TRBD2. The clonotype comes from a young woman in good health. Sequenced sample: naive CD4+ T cells sorted from blood. Sample subset: CD45RA+ positively selected. Here the CDR3 reads CAWMLLGEGEQFF. The DNA of the CDR3 is TGTGCCTGGATGCTGCTGGGGGAGGGTGAGCAGTTCTTC.